Following are 18 T cell receptor beta chains from one sample sequenced in a study of tumor-infiltrating lymphocytes in primary liver carcinoma. Total RNA and DNA came together from about 19-30 mg of bulk tissue without cell sorting. Total RNA (around 0.45 ug) served as template for TCR beta cDNA synthesis primed by a constant-region primer. For TCR beta, libraries were produced by three nested multiplex PCR rounds using slightly modified ARM-PCR. Rounds one and two of PCR, each of roughly 10 cycles, were primed with TRBV1-TRBV30 forward primers and a C-beta reverse primer. TCRdb redid the calling of the multiplex PCR reads with MiXCR, one entry per CDR3 protein. The data show tens of thousands of distinct CDR3 sequences, 65% to 80% seen once. Input material: liver tumor tissue from sampling region 1. Described subset: tumor region T1, superior pole. The receptors were sampled from a man in his forties with primary liver carcinoma and hepatitis B virus infection.

This rearrangement joins TRBV20-1 to TRBJ2-1, with a possible D match to TRBD2 (6 bases). Trimming left V 3 bases short and J 4 bases short, with 13 bases between. The CDR3 sequence is 14 residues long. Germline-derived CDR1 and CDR2 are DFQATT and SNEGSKA (reference sequence). The DNA of the CDR3 is TGCAGTGCTAGGTCTAGCGTTACTTACAATGAGCAGTTCTTC. This codes for CSARSSVTYNEQFF.

For this clonotype: The junction departs from the called germline gene at one end, perhaps through a read error. V is TRBV6-5 and J is TRBJ2-3, with 7 bases aligning to TRBD2. The CDR3 runs 15 residues. CDR1 and CDR2 from the germline V gene are MNHEY and SVGAGI. CDR3 amino acids: CVSNPAGDTKDTQYF. CDR3 bases: TGTGTCAGCAATCCGGCGGGAGATACTAAAGATACGCAGTATTTT.

Many counts were recorded for this clonotype. CDR3 sequence (DNA): TGTGCCAGCAGTACACAGGGGAGGGAAGCTTTCTTT. Protein product: CASSTQGREAFF. The chain is built from TRBV28 and TRBJ1-1; 7 bases match TRBD1. Germline V gene lookup returns CDR1 MDHEN and CDR2 SYDVKM. The CDR3 totals 12 residues. After removal of 5 bases from V and 8 bases from J, the junction contained 5 bases not matched to a gene.

Comment on this clonotype: As the CDR3 is not closed by the conserved phenylalanine or tryptophan, this likely results from a read error. This chain uses TRBV14 with TRBJ2-1, with D hard to call. CDR1 SGHDN and CDR2 FVKESK come from the germline V gene. The CDR3 loop spans 14 amino acids. Here the CDR3 reads CVSSLSPRWNEQFL. The CDR3 region has the DNA TGTGTCAGCAGCCTGTCCCCTCGGTGGAATGAGCAGTTCTTA.

Regarding this clonotype: A junction boundary mismatches the germline segment, possibly from a read error. The chain carries TRBV12-3 or TRBV12-4 and TRBJ1-6; no reliable D call. The length of the CDR3 is 13 residues. DNA of the CDR3: TGTGCTAGCAGTAATACAGAGTATTCACCACTTCACTTT. This sequence encodes CASSNTEYSPLHF.

Notes on this clonotype: A read error is possible here, since a much larger clone lies one base away. J is TRBJ2-1 and V is TRBV5-1, with D perhaps matching TRBD1 (6 bases). The CDR3 runs to 13 residues. The germline V and J ends were trimmed by 6 bases and 9 bases, with 16 bases remaining between them. Germline CDR1 is SGHRS and CDR2 is YFSETQ. CDR3 in DNA: TGCGCCAGCAACTGCACAGGGTGCATTGAGCAGTTCTTC. This encodes CASNCTGCIEQFF.

This rearrangement joins TRBV11-2 to TRBJ2-1, with D unclear. V dropped 1 base and J dropped 13 bases, with 11 bases sitting between them. Per the germline V gene, CDR1 is SGHAT and CDR2 is FQNNGV. This CDR3 is 12 amino acids long. The CDR3 nucleotides read TGTGCCAGCAGCTTAGTTGAGAATGGACAGTTCTTC. Protein sequence: CASSLVENGQFF.

This clonotype was recorded at least ten times. The J gene is TRBJ2-4, the V gene TRBV10-2; D may be TRBD1 or TRBD2 (6 bases each). Trimming removed 2 bases from V and 0 bases from J, with 14 bases in between. Germline assignment: CDR1 WSHSY and CDR2 SAAADI. The CDR3 consists of 17 residues. The CDR3 protein is CASSERARGVAKNIQYF. In DNA, the CDR3 is TGCGCCAGCAGTGAGCGAGCGAGGGGGGTAGCCAAAAACATTCAGTACTTC.

This clonotype showed up just once. V and J are TRBV28 and TRBJ1-5; TRBD1 matches 7 bases. Germline-derived CDR1 and CDR2 are MDHEN and SYDVKM. After removal of 11 bases from V and 4 bases from J, the junction contained 8 bases not matched to a gene. This CDR3 comprises 13 residues. CDR3 amino acids: CAGSRDRNQPQHF. The CDR3 coding sequence is TGTGCCGGTAGTCGGGACAGAAATCAGCCCCAGCATTTT.

Turning to this clonotype: The germline gene is not matched at one end of the junction; a read error may be the cause. The chain couples TRBV14 to TRBJ1-1; D possibly corresponds to TRBD1 (6 bases). The CDR3 contains 14 residues. CDR1 SGHDN and CDR2 FVKESK come from the germline V gene. CDR3 region: CTNSPTRGGAEVFF. DNA of the CDR3: TGTACCAACAGCCCCACCAGGGGAGGAGCTGAAGTTTTCTTT. Supplemented by reference TRBV14 and TRBJ1-1, the full variable domain reads EAGVTQFPSHSVIEKGQTVTLRCDPISGHDNLYWYRRVMGKEIKFLLHFVKESKQDESGMPNNRFLAERTGGTYSTLKVQPAELEDSGVYFCTNSPTRGGAEVFFGQGTRLTVV.

This rearrangement joins TRBV6-2 or TRBV6-3 to TRBJ2-5; a weak D match, TRBD1 (5 bases). Trimming took 4 bases from V and 2 from J, leaving 26 bases between them. Per germline, CDR1 MNHEY and CDR2 SVGEGT. This CDR3 is built from 19 residues. This CDR3 reads CASSSPGNTQGTIQETQYF. The CDR3 DNA is TGTGCCAGCAGTTCACCCGGCAATACTCAGGGTACGATTCAAGAGACCCAGTACTTC.

In regard to this clonotype: Being one base from a much bigger clone, this may be a read error. The chain couples TRBV25-1 to TRBJ2-1; 7 positions match TRBD1. The length of the CDR3 is 15 residues. CDR1 is MGHDK and CDR2 is SYGVNS in the germline V gene. J gave up 7 bases and V 5 bases, and 11 bases lay outside the gene matches. CDR3 region: CASSSPTGMNNEQFF. In nucleotides, the CDR3 is TGTGCCAGCAGTTCCCCGACAGGGATGAATAATGAGCAGTTCTTC.

A word on this clonotype: The junction differs from germline at one of its ends, possibly a read error. This chain connects TRBV28 to TRBJ1-5; D unclear. The length of the CDR3 is 15 residues. Germline V gene sequence: CDR1 MDHEN, CDR2 SYDVKM. As DNA, the CDR3 is TGTGACAGCAGCCACCGCCGCTCGGGCAATCAGTCCCAGCATTTT. It codes for CDSSHRRSGNQSQHF.

The chain links TRBV2 to TRBJ2-1; D uncertain. The germline V gene has CDR1 SNHLY and CDR2 FYNNEI. Trimming took 2 bases from V and 7 from J, leaving 9 bases between them. The length of the CDR3 is 13 residues. The CDR3 is CASSETFTNEQFF. DNA of the CDR3: TGTGCCAGCAGTGAAACCTTTACGAATGAGCAGTTCTTC.

Turning to this clonotype: The junction departs from the called germline gene at one end, perhaps through a read error. CDR3 in amino acids: CASSYFLRAPSWNSPLYF. CDR3 nucleotide sequence: TGTGCCAGCAGTTACTTTCTCCGGGCCCCGAGCTGGAATTCACCCCTCTACTTT. This chain uses TRBV6-6 with TRBJ1-6; D unresolved. CDR1 MNHNY and CDR2 SVGAGI come from the germline V gene (reference sequence). This CDR3 is built from 18 residues.

With respect to this clonotype: Given a much more abundant clone one base away, this may be a read error. The chain is built from TRBV6-2 or TRBV6-3 and TRBJ2-3; D uncertain. The CDR3 is 14 amino acids. Per germline, CDR1 MNHEY and CDR2 SVGEGT. The CDR3 DNA is TGTGTCAGCAAGGCCCCCAGAGCCACAGATACGCAGTATTTT. Residues: CVSKAPRATDTQYF.

This sequence joins TRBV6-5 and TRBJ2-1, with D perhaps matching TRBD1 (6 bases). Per germline, CDR1 MNHEY and CDR2 SVGAGI. The CDR3 is 15 amino acids. Between the trimmed V and J ends, which lost 10 bases and 6 bases, there was a span of 22 bases. Here the CDR3 reads CANRVSGISPNEQFF. The DNA of the CDR3 is TGTGCCAACAGGGTATCTGGGATTAGCCCCAATGAGCAGTTCTTC.

CDR3 DNA: TGCAGCGTTGACAGGGGCTGGGGTGGTCTGACTGAAGCTTTCTTT. This sequence encodes CSVDRGWGGLTEAFF. The chain couples TRBV29-1 to TRBJ1-1; possible D gene TRBD1, 6 bases. The CDR3 loop spans 15 amino acids. Germline V lookup: CDR1 SQVTM, CDR2 ANQGSEA. The germline V and J ends were trimmed by 3 bases and 5 bases, with 19 bases remaining between them.